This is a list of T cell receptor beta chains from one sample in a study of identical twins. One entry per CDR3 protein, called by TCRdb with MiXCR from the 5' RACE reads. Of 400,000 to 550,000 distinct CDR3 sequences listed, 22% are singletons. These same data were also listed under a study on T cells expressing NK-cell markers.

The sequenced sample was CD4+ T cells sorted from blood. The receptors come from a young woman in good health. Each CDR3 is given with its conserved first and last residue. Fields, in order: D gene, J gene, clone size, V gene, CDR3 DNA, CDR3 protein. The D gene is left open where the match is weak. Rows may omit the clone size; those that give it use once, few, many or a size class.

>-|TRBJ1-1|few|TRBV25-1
TGTGCCAGCAGTGACTATGGGCCATCGCGGACTGAAGCTTTCTTT
CASSDYGPSRTEAFF
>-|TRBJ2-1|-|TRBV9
TGTGCCAGCAGCGGGAGTCTTAGTGGTGAGCAGTTCTTC
CASSGSLSGEQFF
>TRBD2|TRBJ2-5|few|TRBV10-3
TGTGCCATCAGTTTTAGCGGGAGGCAAGAGACCCAGTACTTC
CAISFSGRQETQYF
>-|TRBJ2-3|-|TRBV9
TGTGCCAGCAGCGTATGGCAGACCACAGATACGCAGTATTTT
CASSVWQTTDTQYF
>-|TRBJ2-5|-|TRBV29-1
TGCAGCCTCGGTAGGGGAGGACAAGAGACCCAGTACTTC
CSLGRGGQETQYF
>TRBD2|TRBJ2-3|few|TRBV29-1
TGCAGCGTTGAAGCCCTCGTGGCGGGGGGCCCCTATAGCACAGATACGCAGTATTTT
CSVEALVAGGPYSTDTQYF
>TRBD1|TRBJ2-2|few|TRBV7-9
TGTGCCAGCAGCCAATACAGGGGACGGGGCACCGGGGAGCTGTTTTTT
CASSQYRGRGTGELFF
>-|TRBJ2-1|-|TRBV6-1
TGTGCCAGCAAGGTGGCGGGGCTTACCAATGAGCAGTTCTTC
CASKVAGLTNEQFF
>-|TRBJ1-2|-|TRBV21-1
TGTGCCAGCAGGACTCCGGGACTCCACACCTTC
CASRTPGLHTF
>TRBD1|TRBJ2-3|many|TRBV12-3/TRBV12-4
TGTGCCAGCACCATCGGACAGGGCCACCTCGATACGCAGTATTTT
CASTIGQGHLDTQYF
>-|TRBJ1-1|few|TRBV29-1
TGCAGCGTTGAGGTTTCCGGGAAGAACACTGAAGCTTTCTTT
CSVEVSGKNTEAFF